A single sample gave rise to the 25 T cell receptor beta chains below, sequenced in a study of blood T cell repertoires in COVID-19. TCRdb keeps only in-frame clones here, not all; method: immunoSEQ multiplex PCR. This repertoire shows more than 110,000 clones, more than 85% found once; its top ten account for 2.5% to 3%. Sample: peripheral blood. These receptors all come from a man between 60 and 75 years old with active or convalescent COVID-19.

The J gene is TRBJ2-6, the V gene TRBV2, with 8 nucleotides matching TRBD1. CDR3 size: 16 residues. Germline lookup yields CDR1 SNHLY and CDR2 FYNNEI. V shed 4 bases, J shed 2 bases, and the junction held 4 bases outside the gene matches. The CDR3 here is CASSAWTGPGANVLTF. In DNA, the CDR3 is TGTGCCAGCAGTGCCTGGACAGGGCCTGGGGCCAACGTCCTGACTTTC.

This clone was counted once. V gene TRBV11-2 combines with J gene TRBJ2-4, with TRBD2 matching 8 bases. This CDR3 spans 14 amino acids. V shed 5 bases, J shed 4 bases, and the junction held 4 bases outside the gene matches. Germline values: CDR1 SGHAT, CDR2 FQNNGV. CDR3 sequence (DNA): TGTGCCAGCAGCGCGGGCGGGGGGAAAAACATTCAGTACTTC. This encodes CASSAGGGKNIQYF.

This chain links TRBV12-3 or TRBV12-4 with TRBJ2-1, with D possibly matching TRBD2 (5 bases). The CDR3 is 11 amino acids. The ends were cut back, 6 bases at V and 9 bases at J, with 9 bases in the middle. CDR3 sequence reads: CASSRRGEQFF. CDR3 coding DNA: TGTGCCAGCAGCCGTCGGGGTGAGCAGTTCTTC.

The genes are TRBV28 and TRBJ1-4; D is unclear. This CDR3 spans 14 amino acids. Germline values: CDR1 MDHEN, CDR2 SYDVKM. Trimming shortened V by 6 bases and J by 3 bases, and 11 bases separated the two germline ends. In nucleotides, the CDR3 is TGTGCCAGCAGGAGTAGTGGAGCTAATGAAAAACTGTTTTTT. As protein: CASRSSGANEKLFF.

The chain couples TRBV7-2 to TRBJ2-5, with a weak D call TRBD1 (7 bases). Germline CDR1 reads SGHTA; CDR2 reads FQGNSA. This CDR3 contains 16 residues. The ends were cut back, 1 base at V and 5 bases at J, with 17 bases in the middle. Written as DNA, the CDR3 is TGTGCCAGCAGCTTAGAGGGCCAGGGGGGAAGGGAGACCCAGTACTTC. Translation gives CASSLEGQGGRETQYF.

The rearrangement uses TRBV7-9 and TRBJ1-4; TRBD1 aligns across 8 bases. The CDR3 loop spans 16 amino acids. CDR1 and CDR2 (germline): SEHNR, FQNEAQ (reference sequence). The junction had 9 bases not matched to a gene; V was cut back by 3 bases and J by 6 bases. The CDR3 region has the DNA TGTGCCAGCAGCTTCTTAGTGGCAGGGGGCGATGAAAAACTGTTTTTT. Its protein product is CASSFLVAGGDEKLFF.

The sample holds a few counts of this clone. The rearrangement uses TRBV21-1 and TRBJ1-5; TRBD1, the D gene given by the table, was not confirmed from the DNA. TRBV21-1 corresponds to a pseudogene. CDR3 length: 15 residues. The CDR3 here is CASNTFSGGNQPQHF. The CDR3 DNA reads TGTGCCAGCAATACGTTTTCAGGCGGCAATCAGCCCCAGCATTTT.

The chain couples TRBV7-2 to TRBJ1-2, with TRBD1 matching over 7 bases. V lost 5 bases and J lost 8; bases outside the gene matches: 14. From germline, CDR1 is SGHTA and CDR2 FQGNSA. The CDR3 totals 15 residues. Here the CDR3 reads CASSQTGTAPLGYTF. The CDR3 coding sequence is TGTGCCAGCAGCCAGACCGGGACAGCCCCATTAGGCTACACCTTC.

The rearrangement uses TRBV28 and TRBJ1-2; 9 bases line up with TRBD1. The germline V gene encodes CDR1 MDHEN and CDR2 SYDVKM. This CDR3 has 14 amino acids. Germline trimming cut 6 bases from V and 4 bases from J; bases unmatched to any gene: 6. CDR3 sequence: CASRTTGGSYGYTF. CDR3 DNA: TGTGCCAGCAGAACGACAGGGGGTTCCTATGGCTACACCTTC.

The genes are TRBV4-2 and TRBJ2-1; 7 positions match TRBD2. Germline V gene data show CDR1 as LGHNA and CDR2 as YNFKEQ. The CDR3 consists of 13 residues. V was pared by 7 bases and J by 2 bases, with 2 bases of the junction left unmatched. CDR3 nucleotides: TGTGCCAGCACGAGCGGGACCTACAATGAGCAGTTCTTC. It translates to CASTSGTYNEQFF.

In nucleotides, the CDR3 is TGTGCCAGCAGCCCCAGTATCATGGGGTCCCGGGGAACCTACAATGAGCAGTTCTTC. This translates into CASSPSIMGSRGTYNEQFF. This chain joins TRBV7-9 and TRBJ2-1, with a weak D call TRBD2 (5 bases). The V gene's germline CDR1 is SEHNR and CDR2 FQNEAQ (reference sequence). The CDR3 sequence is 19 residues long. Trimming shortened V by 5 bases and J by 2 bases, and 25 bases separated the two germline ends.

This sequence joins TRBV24-1 and TRBJ2-1; D remains ambiguous. Trimming shortened V by 5 bases and J by 7 bases, and 8 bases separated the two germline ends. The CDR3 totals 12 residues. The V gene's germline CDR1 is KGHDR and CDR2 SFDVKD. Here the CDR3 DNA reads TGTGCCACCAGTGTCGGAGAAAATGAGCAGTTCTTC. Its translation: CATSVGENEQFF.

The chain combines TRBV7-8 with TRBJ2-7, with D possibly TRBD2 on 6 matching bases. V gave up 1 base and J gave up 0 bases, with 10 bases separating them. Germline V CDR1 and CDR2: SGHVS, FQNEAQ. CDR3 length: 15 residues. CDR3 DNA sequence: TGTGCCAGCAGCTTAGATCCTAGCGACTCCTACGAGCAGTACTTC. Translated, it gives CASSLDPSDSYEQYF.

The rearrangement joins TRBV7-2 to TRBJ2-7, with D unresolved. Trimming pared 5 bases from V and 7 bases from J, leaving 12 bases between. Germline V lookup: CDR1 SGHTA, CDR2 FQGNSA. The CDR3 totals 12 residues. DNA of the CDR3: TGTGCCAGCAGCCCACGTACACCGGAGCAGTACTTC. It translates to CASSPRTPEQYF.

This clone was seen once. In DNA form, the CDR3 reads TGCAGCGTTGACTGGAGCCAGCCCCAGCATTTT. It yields the protein CSVDWSQPQHF. The chain uses TRBV29-1 and TRBJ1-5; no firm D call. Germline V gene sequence: CDR1 SQVTM, CDR2 ANQGSEA. This CDR3 has 11 residues. The V and J ends lost 3 bases and 7 bases respectively, with 7 bases between them.

The CDR3 nucleotides are TGTGCTAGTGGCCGGAGCGGGAGGAACTACAATGAGCAGTTCTTC. As protein: CASGRSGRNYNEQFF. The V gene is TRBV12-5, the J gene TRBJ2-1; 9 nucleotides align to TRBD2. This CDR3 has 15 amino acids. The V segment lost 6 bases and the J segment 3 bases; nucleotides outside the gene matches: 6. In germline, CDR1 is LGHNT, CDR2 FRNRAP.

J is TRBJ2-5 and V is TRBV14; 10 bases are shared with TRBD2. V dropped 1 base and J dropped 1; count of bases not matched to a gene: 0. CDR3 size: 15 residues. Germline CDR1 SGHDN, CDR2 FVKESK. For the CDR3, the DNA is TGTGCCAGCAGCCAAGTAGCGGGGGGCCAAGAGACCCAGTACTTC. This sequence encodes CASSQVAGGQETQYF.

CDR3 DNA sequence: TGTGCCAGTACCCCCCCCGGGCGGGGGGCCGGGCGCCTGATTGATGAGCAGTTCTTC. This codes for CASTPPGRGAGRLIDEQFF. The chain employs TRBV19 and TRBJ2-1; 8 nucleotides align to TRBD2. J gave up 8 bases and V 7 bases, and 25 bases lay outside the gene matches. Germline CDR1 and CDR2: LNHDA and SQIVND (reference sequence). This CDR3 region has 19 residues.

This chain connects TRBV25-1 to TRBJ2-7; D might be TRBD1 (6 bases). Germline CDR1 is MGHDK and CDR2 is SYGVNS. CDR3 size: 15 residues. V dropped 5 bases and J dropped 3 bases, with 17 bases sitting between them. CDR3 nucleotide sequence: TGTGCCAGCAGTTCCCAGGGGTCCCCTTACTACGAGCAGTACTTC. Its protein is CASSSQGSPYYEQYF.

This clone was recorded once. The V call is TRBV6-5, the J call TRBJ1-5; unclear D gene. The CDR3 is 13 residues long. The ends were cut back, 7 bases at V and 11 bases at J, with 18 bases in the middle. CDR1 and CDR2 (germline): MNHEY, SVGAGI. The CDR3 loop is CASTDERRIAQHF. CDR3 DNA: TGTGCCAGCACAGACGAGAGGCGGATAGCCCAGCATTTT.

The V call is TRBV11-2, the J call TRBJ2-1; D perhaps matches TRBD2 (6 bases). The germline V and J ends were trimmed by 1 base and 7 bases, with 14 bases remaining between them. Germline V gene data show CDR1 as SGHAT and CDR2 as FQNNGV. The CDR3 totals 15 residues. For the CDR3, the DNA is TGTGCCAGCAGCTTAGCTGGGACTCAAGGGAATGAGCAGTTCTTC. This translates into CASSLAGTQGNEQFF.

The chain couples TRBV3-1 (or the pseudogene TRBV3-2) to TRBJ1-1, with TRBD1 identical over 7 bases. The V and J ends lost 4 bases and 3 bases, in that order; junction bases with no gene match: 11. The CDR3 covers 16 residues. Germline assignment: CDR1 LGHDT and CDR2 YNNKEL (reference sequence). This CDR3 reads CASSRLVLGGDTEAFF. The CDR3 nucleotides are TGTGCCAGCAGCCGACTTGTCTTAGGGGGCGACACTGAAGCTTTCTTT.

The rearrangement joins TRBV6-1 to TRBJ2-3, with 8 bases that match TRBD2. J gave up 4 bases and V 3 bases, and 12 bases lay outside the gene matches. The germline V gene has CDR1 MNHNS and CDR2 SASEGT. The CDR3 consists of 17 residues. The CDR3, as DNA: TGTGCCAGCAGTGACCGCGGACTAGCCGCGAGTGCAGATACGCAGTATTTT. This sequence encodes CASSDRGLAASADTQYF.

This chain connects TRBV7-9 to TRBJ2-1; D is perhaps TRBD1 (5 bases). Germline loops: CDR1 SEHNR, CDR2 FQNEAQ (reference sequence). The V and J ends lost 1 base and 10 bases respectively, with 11 bases between them. The CDR3 length is 13 residues. Here the CDR3 DNA reads TGTGCCAGCAGCTTAGGAACCTGGGGCGAGCAGTTCTTC. It yields the protein CASSLGTWGEQFF.

The genes are TRBV28 and TRBJ1-2; 7 bases line up with TRBD1. Germline CDR1 reads MDHEN; CDR2 reads SYDVKM. This CDR3 has 10 residues. After removal of 8 bases from V and 6 bases from J, the junction contained 0 bases not matched to a gene. CDR3 nucleotides: TGTGCCAGCGACAGGGATGGCTACACCTTC. Translation: CASDRDGYTF.